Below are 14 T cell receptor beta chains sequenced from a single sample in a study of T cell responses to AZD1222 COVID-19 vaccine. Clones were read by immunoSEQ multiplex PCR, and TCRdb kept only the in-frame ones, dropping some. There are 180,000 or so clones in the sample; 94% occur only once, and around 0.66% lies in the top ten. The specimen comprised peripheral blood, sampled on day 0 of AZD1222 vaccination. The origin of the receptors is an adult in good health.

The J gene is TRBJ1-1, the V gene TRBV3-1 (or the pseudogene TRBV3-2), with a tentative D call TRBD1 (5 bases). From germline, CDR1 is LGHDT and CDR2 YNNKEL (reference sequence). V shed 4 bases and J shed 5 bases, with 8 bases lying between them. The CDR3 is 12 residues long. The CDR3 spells CASSRWGTEAFF. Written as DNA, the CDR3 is TGTGCCAGCAGCCGCTGGGGGACTGAAGCTTTCTTT.

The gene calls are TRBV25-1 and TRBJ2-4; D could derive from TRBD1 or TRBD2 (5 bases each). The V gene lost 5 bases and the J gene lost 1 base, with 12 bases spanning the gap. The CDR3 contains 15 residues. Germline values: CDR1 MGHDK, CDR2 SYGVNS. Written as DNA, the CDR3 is TGTGCCAGCAGTCCCCCCGGGGCGGCCAAAAACATTCAGTACTTC. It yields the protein CASSPPGAAKNIQYF.

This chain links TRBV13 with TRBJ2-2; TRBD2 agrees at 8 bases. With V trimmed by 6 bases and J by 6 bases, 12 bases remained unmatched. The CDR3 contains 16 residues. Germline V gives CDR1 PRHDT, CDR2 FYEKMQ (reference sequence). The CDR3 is CASRSDTEREPGELFF. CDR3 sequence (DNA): TGTGCCAGCAGATCGGACACGGAGCGGGAGCCCGGGGAGCTGTTTTTT.

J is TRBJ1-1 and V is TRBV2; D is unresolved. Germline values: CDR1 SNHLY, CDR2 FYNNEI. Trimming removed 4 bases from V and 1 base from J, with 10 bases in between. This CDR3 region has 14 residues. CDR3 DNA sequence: TGTGCCAGCAGTGTTGCAGGATCGAACACTGAAGCTTTCTTT. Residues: CASSVAGSNTEAFF.

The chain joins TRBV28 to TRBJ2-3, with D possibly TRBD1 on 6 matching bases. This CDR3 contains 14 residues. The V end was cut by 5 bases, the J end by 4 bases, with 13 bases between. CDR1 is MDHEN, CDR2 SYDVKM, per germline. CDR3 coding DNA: TGTGCCAGCAGTGTACAACAGGGTGCAGATACGCAGTATTTT. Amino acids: CASSVQQGADTQYF. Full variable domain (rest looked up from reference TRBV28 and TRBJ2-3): DVKVTQSSRYLVKRTGEKVFLECVQDMDHENMFWYRQDPGLGLRLIYFSYDVKMKEKGDIPEGYSVSREKKERFSLILESASTNQTSMYLCASSVQQGADTQYFGPGTRLTVL.

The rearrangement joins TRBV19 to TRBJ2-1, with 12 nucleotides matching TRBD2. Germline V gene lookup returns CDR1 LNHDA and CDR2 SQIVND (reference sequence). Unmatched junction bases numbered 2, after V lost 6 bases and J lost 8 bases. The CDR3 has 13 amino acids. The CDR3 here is CASRTSGRYEQFF. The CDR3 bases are TGTGCCAGTAGGACTAGCGGGAGATATGAGCAGTTCTTC.

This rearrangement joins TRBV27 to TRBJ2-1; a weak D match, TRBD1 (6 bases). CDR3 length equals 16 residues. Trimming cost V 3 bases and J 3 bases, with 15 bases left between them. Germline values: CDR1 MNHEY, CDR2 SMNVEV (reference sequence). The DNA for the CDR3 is TGTGCCAGCAGTTTGAGGGAGTCACAGGGCTACAATGAGCAGTTCTTC. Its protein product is CASSLRESQGYNEQFF.

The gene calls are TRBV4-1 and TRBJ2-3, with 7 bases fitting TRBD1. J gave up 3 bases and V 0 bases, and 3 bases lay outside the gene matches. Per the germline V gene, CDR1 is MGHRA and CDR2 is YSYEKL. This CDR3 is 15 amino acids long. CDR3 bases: TGCGCCAGCAGCCAAGAGGCAGGGGGAACAGATACGCAGTATTTT. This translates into CASSQEAGGTDTQYF.

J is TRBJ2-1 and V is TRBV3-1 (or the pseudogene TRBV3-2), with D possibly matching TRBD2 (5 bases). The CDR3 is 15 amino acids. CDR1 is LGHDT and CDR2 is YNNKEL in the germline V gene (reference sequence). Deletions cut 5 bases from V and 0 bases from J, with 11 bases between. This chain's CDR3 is CASSISAGSYNEQFF. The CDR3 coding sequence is TGTGCCAGCAGCATTTCGGCGGGCTCCTACAATGAGCAGTTCTTC.

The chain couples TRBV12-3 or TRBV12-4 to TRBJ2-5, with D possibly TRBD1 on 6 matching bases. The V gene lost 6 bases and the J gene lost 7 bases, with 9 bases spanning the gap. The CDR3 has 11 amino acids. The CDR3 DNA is TGTGCCAGCAGCCGCAGGGGGACCCAGTACTTC. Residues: CASSRRGTQYF.

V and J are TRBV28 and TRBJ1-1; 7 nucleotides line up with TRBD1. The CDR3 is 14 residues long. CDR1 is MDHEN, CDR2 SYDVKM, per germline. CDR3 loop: CGSRGRAPYTEAFF. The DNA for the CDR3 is TGTGGGTCCAGGGGGAGAGCCCCCTACACTGAAGCTTTCTTT.

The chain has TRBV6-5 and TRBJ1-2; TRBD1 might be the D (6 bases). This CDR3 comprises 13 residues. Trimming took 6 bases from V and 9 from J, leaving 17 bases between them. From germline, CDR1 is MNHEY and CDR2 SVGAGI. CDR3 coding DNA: TGTGCCAGCAGCCCGACAGGTCCGGACCGCTACACCTTC. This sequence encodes CASSPTGPDRYTF.

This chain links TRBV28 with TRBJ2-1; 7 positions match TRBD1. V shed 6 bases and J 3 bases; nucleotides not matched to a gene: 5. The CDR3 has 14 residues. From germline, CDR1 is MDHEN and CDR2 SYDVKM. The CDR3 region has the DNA TGTGCCAGCAGGGGGGACAGTGTCTACAATGAGCAGTTCTTC. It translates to CASRGDSVYNEQFF.

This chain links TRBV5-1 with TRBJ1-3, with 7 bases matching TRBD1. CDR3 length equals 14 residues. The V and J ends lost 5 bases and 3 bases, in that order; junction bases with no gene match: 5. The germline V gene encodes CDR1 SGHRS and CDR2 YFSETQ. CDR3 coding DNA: TGCGCCAGCAGAGAGACAGGGTTTGGAAACACCATATATTTT. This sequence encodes CASRETGFGNTIYF.